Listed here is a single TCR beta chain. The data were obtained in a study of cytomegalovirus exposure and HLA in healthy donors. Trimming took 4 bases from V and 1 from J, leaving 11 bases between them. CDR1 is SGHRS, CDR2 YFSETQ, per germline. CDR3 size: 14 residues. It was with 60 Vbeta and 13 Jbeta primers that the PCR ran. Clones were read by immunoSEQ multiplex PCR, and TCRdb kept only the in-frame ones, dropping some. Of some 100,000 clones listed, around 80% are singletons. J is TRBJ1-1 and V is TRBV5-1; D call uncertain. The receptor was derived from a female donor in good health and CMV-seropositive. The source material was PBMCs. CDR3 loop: CASSPGPANTEAFF. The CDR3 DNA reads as TGCGCCAGCAGCCCGGGTCCGGCGAACACTGAAGCTTTCTTT.